This T cell receptor beta chain was sequenced during a study of blood T cell repertoires in COVID-19. Study-level background: Samples of COVID-19 (acute and convalescent) were obtained from the United States, Italy and Spain. In each case, the material was cDNA or gDNA derived from T cells, B-cell-depleted T cells, or PBMCs.

Germline lookup yields CDR1 LNHDA and CDR2 SQIVND (reference sequence). Trimming took off 5 bases at V and 0 bases at J, with 17 bases between the two ends. This CDR3 region has 17 residues. Using immunoSEQ multiplex PCR, the repertoire was profiled, and TCRdb retains in-frame clones only, with some absent. The sample yields about 68,000 clones, 70% to 90% seen once. This clonotype was sampled from a man aged 30 to 39 with acute or convalescent COVID-19. Sequencing used peripheral blood. The chain employs TRBV19 and TRBJ1-5; possibly TRBD1 for D (5 bases). The CDR3 spells CASSFRGTVYSNQPQHF. CDR3 nucleotides: TGTGCCAGTAGTTTCCGGGGGACGGTCTATAGCAATCAGCCCCAGCATTTT.